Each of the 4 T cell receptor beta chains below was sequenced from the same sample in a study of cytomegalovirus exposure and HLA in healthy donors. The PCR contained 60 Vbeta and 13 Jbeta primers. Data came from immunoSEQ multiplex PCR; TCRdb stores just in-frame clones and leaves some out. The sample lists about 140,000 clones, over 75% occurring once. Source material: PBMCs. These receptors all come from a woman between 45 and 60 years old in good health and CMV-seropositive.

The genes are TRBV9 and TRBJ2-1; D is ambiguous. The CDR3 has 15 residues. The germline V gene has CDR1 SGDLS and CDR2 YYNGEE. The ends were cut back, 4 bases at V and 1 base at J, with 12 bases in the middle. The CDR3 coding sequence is TGTGCCAGCAGCCCGAGATCGGTGTCCTACAATGAGCAGTTCTTC. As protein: CASSPRSVSYNEQFF. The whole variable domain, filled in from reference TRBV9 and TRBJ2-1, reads DSGVTQTPKHLITATGQRVTLRCSPRSGDLSVYWYQQSLDQGLQFLIQYYNGEERAKGNILERFSAQQFPDLHSELNLSSLELGDSALYFCASSPRSVSYNEQFFGPGTRLTVL.

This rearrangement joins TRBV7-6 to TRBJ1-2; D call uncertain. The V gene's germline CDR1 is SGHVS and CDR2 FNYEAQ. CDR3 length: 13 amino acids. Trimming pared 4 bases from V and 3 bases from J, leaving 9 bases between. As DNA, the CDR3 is TGTGCCAGCAGCTCCGGGCGGGACTATGGCTACACCTTC. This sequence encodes CASSSGRDYGYTF.

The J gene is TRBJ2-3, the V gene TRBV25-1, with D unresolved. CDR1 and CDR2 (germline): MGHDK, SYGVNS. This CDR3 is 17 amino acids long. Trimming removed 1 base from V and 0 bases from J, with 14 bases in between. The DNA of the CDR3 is TGTGCCAGCAGTGAATCGTCTCCGTTTATTAGCACAGATACGCAGTATTTT. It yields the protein CASSESSPFISTDTQYF. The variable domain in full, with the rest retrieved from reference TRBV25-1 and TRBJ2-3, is EADIYQTPRYLVIGTGKKITLECSQTMGHDKMYWYQQDPGMELHLIHYSYGVNSTEKGDLSSESTVSRIRTEHFPLTLESARPSHTSQYLCASSESSPFISTDTQYFGPGTRLTVL.

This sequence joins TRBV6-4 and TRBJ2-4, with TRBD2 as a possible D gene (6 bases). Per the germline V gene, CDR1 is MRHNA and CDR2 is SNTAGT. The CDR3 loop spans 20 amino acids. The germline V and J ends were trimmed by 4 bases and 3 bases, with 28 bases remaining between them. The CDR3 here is CASSASSGLRSYMGKNIQYF. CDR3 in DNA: TGTGCCAGCAGTGCTTCCTCGGGACTTCGCAGCTACATGGGCAAAAACATTCAGTACTTC.